The rows below give T cell receptor beta chains drawn from one sample of a study of naive and memory T cell subsets. From the 5' RACE reads, TCRdb called clonotypes with MiXCR, one entry per CDR3 protein. The table includes roughly 62,000 distinct CDR3 sequences, 5.5% to 8.5% detected once. The receptors originated from a male donor in good health. Each CDR3 is given with its conserved first and last residue. The D gene is left open where the match is weak. Clone size is stated in some rows and not others, as once, few, many or a class when expanded.

>TRBV4-2|many|TRBD2|TRBJ2-3
CASSRAGGSTDTQYF
TGTGCCAGCAGCCGGGCGGGGGGTTCCACAGATACGCAGTATTTT
>TRBV5-4|few|TRBD1|TRBJ2-1
CASSPGGRGNEQFF
TGTGCCAGCAGCCCAGGGGGCAGGGGCAATGAGCAGTTCTTC
>TRBV12-3/TRBV12-4|many|TRBD2|TRBJ2-3
CASSLYSGGTDTQYF
TGTGCCAGCAGTTTATATAGCGGGGGCACAGATACGCAGTATTTT
>TRBV6-1|.|.|TRBJ1-2
CASSEGGGRDGVYGYTF
TGTGCCAGCAGTGAAGGTGGCGGTCGGGACGGAGTCTATGGCTACACCTTC
>TRBV7-9|few|TRBD1|TRBJ1-5
CASSQTGQDGQPQHF
TGTGCCAGCAGCCAAACCGGACAGGATGGACAGCCCCAGCATTTT
>TRBV28|many|TRBD2|TRBJ2-1
CASSPRTSGRANEQFF
TGTGCCAGCAGTCCAAGGACTAGCGGGAGGGCCAATGAGCAGTTCTTC
>TRBV20-1|many|TRBD1|TRBJ1-1
CGSSQGAQGTEAFF
TGCGGGTCGAGCCAGGGGGCTCAAGGCACTGAAGCTTTCTTT
>TRBV20-1|few|TRBD2|TRBJ2-7
CSARAGGGRGEQYF
TGCAGTGCTAGAGCTGGCGGGGGACGTGGCGAGCAGTACTTC
>TRBV6-1|many|TRBD2|TRBJ2-3
CATLYLAGEADTQYF
TGTGCCACCCTTTATCTAGCGGGGGAGGCAGATACGCAGTATTTT
>TRBV6-2/TRBV6-3|many|TRBD2|TRBJ2-1
CASSYSGLAGAVGYNEQFF
TGTGCCAGCAGTTACTCCGGGCTAGCGGGAGCTGTTGGCTACAATGAGCAGTTCTTC
>TRBV20-1|.|TRBD2|TRBJ2-1
CSARKREGSNEQFF
TGCAGTGCTAGAAAGCGGGAGGGTAGCAATGAGCAGTTCTTC
>TRBV6-6|many|TRBD1|TRBJ2-3
CASSYWQGGTDTQYF
TGTGCCAGCAGTTACTGGCAGGGGGGCACAGATACGCAGTATTTT
>TRBV25-1|many|.|TRBJ2-6
CASSVGGANVLTF
TGTGCCAGCAGTGTAGGTGGGGCCAACGTCCTGACTTTC
>TRBV7-2|many|TRBD2|TRBJ2-1
CASSLTSGRANEQFF
TGTGCCAGCAGCCTTACTAGCGGGAGGGCCAATGAGCAGTTCTTC
>TRBV5-6|.|.|TRBJ2-2
CASSLEVSAGELFF
TGTGCCAGCAGCTTGGAGGTCTCGGCCGGGGAGCTGTTTTTT
>TRBV27|few|TRBD1|TRBJ2-1
CASGSYGQGAYNEQFF
TGTGCCAGCGGATCCTACGGACAGGGGGCCTACAATGAGCAGTTCTTC
>TRBV5-8|few|TRBD2|TRBJ2-3
CASSLYLAGSSTDTQYF
TGTGCCAGCAGCTTGTACCTAGCGGGATCTAGCACAGATACGCAGTATTTT
>TRBV6-5|many|TRBD1|TRBJ1-2
CASSRDRSTKNYGYTF
TGTGCCAGCAGTCGGGACAGGAGTACTAAAAACTATGGCTACACCTTC
>TRBV29-1|many|.|TRBJ2-4
CSAVTGEGKNIQYF
TGCAGCGCCGTTACAGGGGAGGGCAAAAACATTCAGTACTTC
>TRBV2|few|.|TRBJ2-1
CASSGRAAGTTIGNEQFF
TGTGCCAGCAGTGGGCGGGCGGCCGGGACCACGATAGGCAATGAGCAGTTCTTC
>TRBV10-3|many|.|TRBJ2-5
CAIGLREETQYF
TGTGCCATCGGGCTGAGGGAAGAGACCCAGTACTTC
>TRBV5-4|many|TRBD1|TRBJ2-3
CASSLTGGTSTDTQYF
TGTGCCAGCAGCTTGACAGGGGGAACGAGCACAGATACGCAGTATTTT
>TRBV29-1|.|.|TRBJ2-5
CSAGPGAGTQYF
TGCAGCGCTGGTCCCGGGGCGGGGACCCAGTACTTC
>TRBV20-1|many|.|TRBJ2-7
CSAQRVNEQYF
TGCAGTGCCCAGAGGGTTAACGAGCAGTACTTC
>TRBV5-5|.|.|TRBJ2-2
CASRPTGGTGELFF
TGTGCCAGCAGGCCTACTGGTGGCACCGGGGAGCTGTTTTTT
>TRBV27|many|.|TRBJ1-1
CASSLLGRGAHSEAFF
TGTGCCAGCAGTTTATTAGGGCGGGGGGCCCACTCTGAAGCTTTCTTT
>TRBV6-5|many|.|TRBJ2-2
CASSYGGNTGELFF
TGTGCCAGCAGTTATGGGGGGAACACCGGGGAGCTGTTTTTT
>TRBV11-2|few|.|TRBJ2-1
CASSLVEIEQFF
TGTGCCAGCAGCTTAGTTGAAATTGAGCAGTTCTTC
>TRBV7-8|few|.|TRBJ1-5
CASSSSGGVNQPQHF
TGTGCCAGCAGCTCAAGTGGCGGGGTCAATCAGCCCCAGCATTTT
>TRBV20-1|few|.|TRBJ1-2
CSAHSGVRGYTF
TGCAGTGCGCACTCGGGGGTTCGCGGCTACACCTTC
>TRBV14|.|TRBD2|TRBJ2-7
CASSPQPGGEQYF
TGTGCCAGCAGCCCTCAGCCGGGGGGAGAGCAGTACTTC
>TRBV2|.|TRBD2|TRBJ2-3
CASPGTSMDTQYF
TGTGCCAGCCCCGGGACTAGCATGGATACGCAGTATTTT
>TRBV7-2|many|TRBD1|TRBJ2-3
CASSRDSSTDTQYF
TGTGCCAGCAGCCGGGACAGTAGCACAGATACGCAGTATTTT
>TRBV6-2/TRBV6-3|few|.|TRBJ1-5
CASTYRDTNQPQHF
TGTGCCAGCACCTACCGGGACACCAATCAGCCCCAGCATTTT
>TRBV7-2|.|.|TRBJ2-7
CASSLEQISYEQYF
TGTGCCAGCAGCTTAGAGCAGATTTCCTACGAGCAGTACTTC
>TRBV27|.|.|TRBJ2-1
CASSFMGAYNEQFF
TGTGCCAGCAGTTTCATGGGAGCATACAATGAGCAGTTCTTC
>TRBV10-3|many|.|TRBJ2-1
CAISELLAKNEQFF
TGTGCCATCAGTGAGCTTTTAGCGAAGAATGAGCAGTTCTTC
>TRBV5-5|few|.|TRBJ1-2
CASSFGAGYTF
TGTGCCAGCAGCTTTGGAGCTGGCTACACCTTC
>TRBV6-6|many|.|TRBJ2-5
CASSPSGETQYF
TGTGCCAGCAGTCCCAGCGGAGAGACCCAGTACTTC
>TRBV6-2/TRBV6-3|few|.|TRBJ2-7
CASSYSQPSYEQYF
TGTGCCAGCAGTTACTCGCAGCCCTCCTACGAGCAGTACTTC
>TRBV7-9|few|.|TRBJ2-2
CASSSRRQRRDTGELFF
TGTGCCAGCAGCTCGAGAAGACAGCGCCGCGACACCGGGGAGCTGTTTTTT